The source of this T cell receptor (beta chain) is a study of T cell repertoires in cytomegalovirus infection. The CDR3 has 16 residues. V lost 6 bases and J lost 1, with 17 bases in between. Via MiXCR, TCRdb re-called the reads, giving one row per CDR3 protein. The sample contains around 230,000 distinct CDR3 sequences, approximately 38% of which appear only once. A word on this clonotype: What it binds is not known.

Specimen: CD8+ T cells from cultured PBMCs, collected from culture after CMV antigen stimulation. This chain uses TRBV12-3 or TRBV12-4 with TRBJ2-3, with D tentatively TRBD1 or TRBD2 (5 bases each). This sequence originates from a human donor in good health (CMV status not recorded). Some clones in this sample may be carry-over from other donors' samples. The chain's CDR3 is CASSKEGPGGTDTQYF. CDR3 DNA: TGTGCCAGCAGCAAAGAGGGACCGGGCGGCACAGATACGCAGTATTTT.